The clone carrying this TCR beta chain has only one observation. This specimen comes from a study of blood T cell repertoires in COVID-19. As for the study in general: Sites in the United States, Italy and Spain provided acute and convalescent COVID-19 samples. PBMCs, B-cell-depleted T cells, or T cells provided the cDNA or gDNA that made up the material.

Germline V gene lookup returns CDR1 MDHEN and CDR2 SYDVKM. CDR3 size: 15 residues. J lost 4 bases, V lost 6 bases, and 10 bases had no gene match. In the original processing: Counts of nucleated cells, estimated from reference gene primer amplification, were obtained. Sequenced by immunoSEQ multiplex PCR; TCRdb stores in-frame clones only, minus some. The V and J calls and clone size were taken over from that table, and D and trimming were inferred from the DNA. Of roughly 250,000 clones in the sample, around 88% are singletons; the top ten hold around 0.84%. This chain uses TRBV28 with TRBJ2-3, with TRBD2 matching 7 bases. The sequence came from a young man with acute or convalescent COVID-19. The sample comprised peripheral blood. The CDR3 DNA reads as TGTGCCAGCAGCTTTGGCGGGAGTTCCCCAGATACGCAGTATTTT. Translation: CASSFGGSSPDTQYF.